Following are 5 T cell receptor beta chains from one sample sequenced in a study of T-cell memory formation after mild COVID-19. TCRdb called the 5' RACE reads again in MiXCR, with one record for every CDR3 protein. Of roughly 510,000 distinct CDR3 sequences detected, around 15% appear once; the ten largest clones hold around 8.1%. The sequenced material came from PBMCs or a T cell subset sorted from them (not recorded which). These receptors were collected from an adult woman who had mild COVID-19 (a few samples of this study predate the infection). Cell type and time point are not known.

This clonotype was counted at least ten times. The gene calls are TRBV4-1 and TRBJ1-3, with 7 bases that match TRBD1. Per germline, CDR1 MGHRA and CDR2 YSYEKL. V lost 2 bases, J lost 2 bases, and 9 bases stayed unmatched. This CDR3 is 17 amino acids long. The CDR3 DNA sequence: TGCGCCAGCAGCCAATTCCGGGACAGTGAAGCTGGAAACACCATATATTTT. This encodes CASSQFRDSEAGNTIYF.

This clonotype was seen ten or more times. The gene calls are TRBV7-9 and TRBJ2-7, with 10 bases fitting TRBD2. This CDR3 region has 15 residues. The junction had 7 bases not matched to a gene; V was cut back by 4 bases and J by 4 bases. Germline V lookup: CDR1 SEHNR, CDR2 FQNEAQ (reference sequence). The DNA of the CDR3 is TGTGCCAGCAGCTCCTCTAGCGGGAGATGGTACGAGCAGTACTTC. Protein sequence: CASSSSSGRWYEQYF.

This clonotype occurred a few times. The V call is TRBV7-3, the J call TRBJ2-7; D remains unclear. This CDR3 region has 15 residues. Looked up from germline, CDR1 is SGHTA and CDR2 is FQGTGA. Trimming removed 0 bases at V and 3 bases at J, with 12 bases between. The CDR3 bases are TGTGCCAGCAGCTTAACTCCCTCCTGGATCTACGAGCAGTACTTC. Its protein product is CASSLTPSWIYEQYF.

This clonotype occurred a few times. J is TRBJ2-7 and V is TRBV19; a weak D match, TRBD2 (5 bases). This CDR3 is 14 amino acids long. V was cut by 6 bases and J by 6 bases, with 18 bases left in between. Per the germline V gene, CDR1 is LNHDA and CDR2 is SQIVND (reference sequence). The CDR3 DNA is TGTGCCAGTAGCCTCGTGGGGAGACGGGGCGAGCAGTACTTC. Translation gives CASSLVGRRGEQYF.

J is TRBJ2-7 and V is TRBV20-1; 10 bases are a match to TRBD2. CDR1 is DFQATT, CDR2 SNEGSKA, per germline (reference sequence). J lost 2 bases, V lost 3 bases, and 4 bases had no gene match. The CDR3 totals 14 residues. The CDR3 DNA is TGCAGTGCTAGTTCACTAGCGGGGACCTACGAGCAGTACTTC. Its translation: CSASSLAGTYEQYF.